Reported below is one TCR beta chain. The specificity of this receptor is unknown. Qualities for individual bases were not recorded, and no much larger clone is one base off. Other nucleotide sequences in the sample specify the same CDR3. These data belong to a study of shared clonotypes between healthy human individuals (dated by TCRdb to 2018 to 2021). Regarding the research as a whole: The cohort comprised a couple of women and three men aged 18 to 49 years. To increase sequencing depth and limit assay-specific biases, TCR repertoire library preparation and sequencing were carried out by different laboratories using diverse techniques. Leukapheresis yielded between about 0.94 and 8.9 billion PBMCs per donor. Per donor, three plates each were used for CD4 naive and CD4 memory, two for CD8 naive, and one for CD8 memory. To estimate repertoire size and how much clonotypes are shared between individuals, the study performed deep sequencing of blood TCR repertoires from about five healthy adults. Beyond this particular receptor, the publication reports: Estimated clonotype richness was generally larger for naive than for memory subsets. Compared with non-shared clonotypes, the clonotypes found in all four sorted-subset donors had higher generation probabilities. Across a few donors, 4.5% to 6.5% of naive CD4, 3.5% of naive CD8, under 2.5% of memory CD4, and approximately 0.4% of memory CD8 clonotypes were shared. Because the study included only a small number of donors, the genetic and exposure-history diversity represented was limited. Even with the large sequencing depth, rarefaction of the sorted-subset datasets indicated that sequencing was incomplete. Pairwise subsampling indicated that sequencing depth was expected to affect the degree of clonotype sharing among donors. Sampling was restricted to blood, and TCR repertoires in tissue are likely to differ from TCR repertoires in blood.

Healthy HIV-negative adults with no recently reported acute infections or vaccinations were included as donors. Every donor was a Caucasian adult living in Nashville, Tennessee, USA. CD4+ T cells were enriched by magnetic negative selection, after which naive cells were positively selected on CD45RA and the negative fraction was taken as the memory subset. Blood was obtained by leukapheresis, after which PBMCs were separated by Ficoll-Histopaque density gradient centrifugation and cryopreserved in liquid nitrogen vapor phase. Analytical flow cytometry was used to check the purity and quantity of every magnetically sorted T cell population. Genomic DNA was isolated from every sorted fraction and measured by UV absorbance on a Nanodrop 2000c. Using the deep immunoSEQ assay, TCR CDR3 regions were amplified from genomic DNA by multiplex PCR. Extracted genomic DNA from each cell subset was distributed evenly across all wells of several immunoSEQ 96-well plates, and each plate was treated as a replicate. For sorted subsets, about 200 ng genomic DNA, equal to 25,000 to 35,000 T cell genomes, was loaded into each replicate PCR. Purified libraries were measured with a Qubit 3.0 fluorometer, size-checked on a Bioanalyzer 2100, and measured again with the KAPA Library Quantification kit. Each immunoSEQ 96-well plate was sequenced on its own single-read 150-cycle Illumina NextSeq 550 flow cell. The study's processing was this. Because the immunoSEQ output included only junctional sequences and no quality scores, the filtering could not be the same as the filtering used for full-length reads. To assign V/J genes and CDR3, sequences were annotated using PyIR, a Python wrapper for IgBLAST v1.9, with IMGT germline references. Any read was removed if the V/J assignment was weak (E-value above 1e-6), the CDR3 was missing, or the read contained stop codons, out-of-frame junctions, or ambiguous translated residues. A V3J clonotype was defined by an identical inferred V gene, J gene, and CDR3 amino acid sequence. Percentage overlap between repertoires was calculated by dividing the number of shared unique clonotypes by the size of the smaller repertoire. RTK rarefaction, the Chao1 estimator, and Recon v2.1 estimates of unobserved clonotypes were used to assess repertoire richness. For all TCRbeta clonotypes obtained by the gDNA method from four donors, generation probabilities were computed with OLGA. Held by TCRdb, this immuneACCESS table contains in-frame sequences only and omits some clones. Under half of the omission traces to an unresolved V gene where checked; the cause of the rest is unknown. That table gives V, J and clone size, and the DNA gave D and trimming. The sample table lists roughly 2.5 million clones, over 85% of them with a count of one. The ten top clones hold over 0.12% of the sample.

After removal of 3 bases from V and 3 bases from J, the junction retains 5 bases not matched to a gene. CDR1 and CDR2 are read off the germline V gene as SGHNT and YENEEA. There are 15 amino acids in the CDR3, from cysteine to phenylalanine inclusive. Only CDR3 DNA is held: 45 bases, read in frame from base 1. This TCR was recovered from a man between 18 and 35 years old in good health. The specimen sequenced was naive CD4+ T cells sorted from blood. The sample's cell subset or site label, in plain terms: CD45RA+ positively selected. The rearranged segments are TRBV11-3 and TRBJ2-1, with TRBD2 identical over 7 junction bases. The sequence in DNA is TGTGCCAGCAGCTTTGGTCTAGCGGACTACAATGAGCAGTTCTTC. It specifies CASSFGLADYNEQFF.